Following are 29 T cell receptor beta chains from one sample sequenced in a study of STAT5B mutations in CD4+ large granular lymphocyte leukemia. Profiled with immunoSEQ multiplex PCR; TCRdb holds only in-frame clones, not every one. The table records some 27,000 clones, approximately 75% of them present only once. The material sequenced was CD4+ T cells from blood buffy coats. The receptors stem from a human donor in good health.

The gene calls are TRBV5-1 and TRBJ2-7; tentatively, D is TRBD1 (6 bases). This CDR3 has 15 amino acids. V was cut by 0 bases and J by 5 bases, with 15 bases left in between. Germline V CDR1 and CDR2: SGHRS, YFSETQ. CDR3 bases: TGCGCCAGCAGCTTGGCTCAGGGACACAGGAACGAGCAGTACTTC. It is translated as CASSLAQGHRNEQYF.

Of note for this clone: Additional DNA sequences in this sample encode the identical CDR3. The rearrangement uses TRBV7-2 and TRBJ2-3; no clear D gene. Germline assignment: CDR1 SGHTA and CDR2 FQGNSA. Deletions cut 2 bases from V and 4 bases from J, with 7 bases between. The CDR3 spans 13 residues. The CDR3 DNA sequence: TGTGCCAGCAGCTTAAATGTCCCAGATACGCAGTATTTT. It specifies CASSLNVPDTQYF.

The chain is built from TRBV5-1 and TRBJ2-5; 11 positions match TRBD2. The V gene end was trimmed by 0 bases and the J gene end by 0 bases; junction bases not matched to a gene: 10. Germline CDR1 SGHRS, CDR2 YFSETQ. There are 19 residues in the CDR3. The CDR3 loop is CASSLELAGVYSYQETQYF. The CDR3 DNA reads as TGCGCCAGCAGCTTGGAACTAGCGGGAGTTTATAGCTACCAAGAGACCCAGTACTTC.

This clone came up a few times. Here the CDR3 DNA reads TGTGCCTGGAGTTATTGGGACAGCAAGAACACTGAAGCTTTCTTT. Translated, it gives CAWSYWDSKNTEAFF. The V and J genes are TRBV30 and TRBJ1-1, with 7 nucleotides matching TRBD1. The CDR3 covers 15 residues. Germline-derived CDR1 and CDR2 are GTSNPN and SVGIG (reference sequence). Trimming cost V 2 bases and J 1 base; bases outside gene matches: 7. The full variable domain, rest sourced from reference TRBV30 and TRBJ1-1, is SQTIHQWPATLVQPVGSPLSLECTVEGTSNPNLYWYRQAAGRGLQLLFYSVGIGQISSEVPQNLSASRPQDRQFILSSKKLLLSDSGFYLCAWSYWDSKNTEAFFGQGTRLTVV.

V and J are TRBV7-2 and TRBJ2-3; D is possibly TRBD1 (5 bases). From germline, CDR1 is SGHTA and CDR2 FQGNSA. The V and J ends lost 0 bases and 2 bases respectively, with 9 bases between them. CDR3 length: 15 residues. The CDR3 sequence: CASSLAGAFTDTQYF. CDR3 DNA: TGTGCCAGCAGCTTAGCTGGGGCCTTCACAGATACGCAGTATTTT. Together with reference TRBV7-2 and TRBJ2-3, the CDR3 gives the full variable domain: GAGVSQSPSNKVTEKGKDVELRCDPISGHTALYWYRQSLGQGLEFLIYFQGNSAPDKSGLPSDRFSAERTGGSVSTLTIQRTQQEDSAVYLCASSLAGAFTDTQYFGPGTRLTVL.

J is TRBJ1-2 and V is TRBV15, with 8 bases that match TRBD1. V shed 4 bases, J shed 4 bases, and the junction held 11 bases outside the gene matches. The CDR3 sequence is 16 residues long. Germline V CDR1 and CDR2: LNHNV, YYDKDF (reference sequence). In DNA, the CDR3 is TGTGCCACCAGCATGGGTGGGACAGGCGATCTCTATGGCTACACCTTC. Protein sequence: CATSMGGTGDLYGYTF.

The V call is TRBV28, the J call TRBJ2-1, with TRBD2 as a possible D gene (5 bases). The CDR3 consists of 14 residues. The V end lost 8 bases, the J end lost 7 bases, and 18 bases lay between the germline ends. The V gene's germline CDR1 is MDHEN and CDR2 SYDVKM. CDR3 amino acids: CASGTRRSSNEQFF. CDR3 sequence (DNA): TGTGCCAGCGGAACTAGACGGAGTTCGAATGAGCAGTTCTTC.

The chain links TRBV6-5 to TRBJ1-1, with 9 bases identical to TRBD1. The germline gives CDR1 MNHEY, CDR2 SVGAGI. Germline trimming cut 6 bases from V and 10 bases from J; bases unmatched to any gene: 6. CDR3 size: 12 residues. CDR3 in DNA: TGTGCCAGCAGCCAACAGGGGGCGTCAGCTTTCTTT. Protein product: CASSQQGASAFF.

This clone was picked up a small number of times. V and J are TRBV6-1 and TRBJ1-1; D unclear. CDR1 is MNHNS, CDR2 SASEGT, per germline. The CDR3 contains 15 residues. The V end was cut by 7 bases, the J end by 6 bases, with 21 bases between. Here the CDR3 DNA reads TGTGCCAGCACCCCAGGACGGTCCGAGATCGCTGAAGCTTTCTTT. This translates into CASTPGRSEIAEAFF.

The CDR3 sequence: CASSSSRVQADTQYF. The CDR3 bases are TGTGCCAGCAGCTCTTCACGGGTCCAGGCAGATACGCAGTATTTT. The chain uses TRBV9 and TRBJ2-3; D remains unclear. V lost 4 bases and J 4 bases, leaving 16 bases between the germline ends. The CDR3 is made up of 15 amino acids. Germline V lookup: CDR1 SGDLS, CDR2 YYNGEE.

The CDR3 loop is CASSSERLSDTQYF. The CDR3 DNA follows: TGTGCCAGCAGCTCCGAAAGACTCTCAGATACGCAGTATTTT. V usage is TRBV7-9 and J usage is TRBJ2-3; the D is unclear. The V end lost 4 bases, the J end lost 4 bases, and 12 bases lay between the germline ends. The CDR3 runs 14 residues. CDR1 SEHNR and CDR2 FQNEAQ come from the germline V gene (reference sequence).

The chain is built from TRBV5-6 and TRBJ2-2; no firm D call. Germline V gene lookup returns CDR1 SGHDT and CDR2 YYEEEE. The CDR3 length is 16 residues. Between the trimmed V and J ends, which lost 1 base and 2 bases, there was a span of 12 bases. The CDR3 protein is CASSLYLSENTGELFF. In DNA form, the CDR3 reads TGTGCCAGCAGCTTGTATTTGTCGGAAAACACCGGGGAGCTGTTTTTT.

This chain links TRBV29-1 with TRBJ2-2; 8 nucleotides line up with TRBD2. Trimming at V came to 7 bases and at J to 1 base, leaving 8 bases not matched to a gene. Looked up from germline, CDR1 is SQVTM and CDR2 is ANQGSEA. The CDR3 contains 15 residues. CDR3 residues: CSAGGGRGNTGELFF. DNA for the CDR3: TGCAGCGCCGGGGGGGGCAGGGGGAACACCGGGGAGCTGTTTTTT.

This chain connects TRBV30 to TRBJ2-7; D might be TRBD1 (5 bases). With 0 bases removed from V and 5 bases from J, the gap between germline ends came to 11 bases. CDR3 length equals 13 residues. Germline V gives CDR1 GTSNPN, CDR2 SVGIG (reference sequence). The CDR3 DNA sequence: TGTGCCTGGAGTGTAATGGGGCGCGACGAGCAGTACTTC. It specifies CAWSVMGRDEQYF.

The chain uses TRBV5-1 and TRBJ1-2, with D uncertain. Deletions cut 0 bases from V and 6 bases from J, with 9 bases between. The CDR3 consists of 13 residues. From germline, CDR1 is SGHRS and CDR2 YFSETQ. As DNA, the CDR3 is TGCGCCAGCAGCTTGGGGTACGGAGATGGCTACACCTTC. This translates into CASSLGYGDGYTF. Drawing the rest from reference TRBV5-1 and TRBJ1-2, the complete variable domain is KAGVTQTPRYLIKTRGQQVTLSCSPISGHRSVSWYQQTPGQGLQFLFEYFSETQRNKGNFPGRFSGRQFSNSRSEMNVSTLELGDSALYLCASSLGYGDGYTFGSGTRLTVV.

The chain has TRBV5-1 and TRBJ1-1, with D hard to call. This CDR3 is built from 13 residues. Germline CDR1 SGHRS, CDR2 YFSETQ. Trimming took 1 base from V and 5 from J, leaving 9 bases between them. This CDR3 is CASSLMGMTEAFF. The CDR3 coding sequence is TGCGCCAGCAGCTTGATGGGGATGACTGAAGCTTTCTTT.

This chain links TRBV2 with TRBJ2-7; D not certain. Germline lookup yields CDR1 SNHLY and CDR2 FYNNEI. V gave up 3 bases and J gave up 3 bases, with 12 bases separating them. This CDR3 region has 14 residues. The CDR3 region has the DNA TGTGCCAGCAGTGATAATCTGGCAGGCTACGAGCAGTACTTC. It specifies CASSDNLAGYEQYF. Full variable domain (outside the CDR3, taken from reference TRBV2 and TRBJ2-7): EPEVTQTPSHQVTQMGQEVILRCVPISNHLYFYWYRQILGQKVEFLVSFYNNEISEKSEIFDDQFSVERPDGSNFTLKIRSTKLEDSAMYFCASSDNLAGYEQYFGPGTRLTVT.

This clone was found a few times. The V gene is TRBV10-3, the J gene TRBJ1-1; D is uncertain. V lost 0 bases to trimming and J lost 1 base, with 9 bases between them. From germline, CDR1 is ENHRY and CDR2 SYGVKD. The CDR3 loop spans 15 amino acids. The CDR3 is CAISESSISNTEAFF. In DNA, the CDR3 is TGTGCCATCAGTGAGTCCAGCATCTCGAACACTGAAGCTTTCTTT.

This clone came up a few times. The CDR3 DNA reads as TGTGCCAGCTCACCTGGGCCGTTCAGGGATGCCGGGGAGCTGTTTTTT. Its protein is CASSPGPFRDAGELFF. The J gene is TRBJ2-2, the V gene TRBV18; D is perhaps TRBD1 (5 bases). CDR1 is KGHSH, CDR2 LQKENI, per germline. Trimming pared 3 bases from V and 6 bases from J, leaving 17 bases between. The CDR3 is 16 amino acids.

The V gene is TRBV11-1, the J gene TRBJ2-7; 11 nucleotides align to TRBD2. J gave up 4 bases and V 3 bases, and 2 bases lay outside the gene matches. CDR1 and CDR2 (germline): SGHAT, FQDESV (reference sequence). The CDR3 is 14 amino acids. CDR3 nucleotides: TGTGCCAGCAGCTTTGGGACTAGCGGATACGAGCAGTACTTC. Its translation: CASSFGTSGYEQYF.

V gene TRBV18 combines with J gene TRBJ2-1; 11 bases fit TRBD2. CDR3 length equals 16 residues. V lost 1 base and J lost 8; bases outside the gene matches: 7. The germline V gene has CDR1 KGHSH and CDR2 LQKENI. DNA for the CDR3: TGTGCCAGCTCACCACGATCAGGACTAGCGGGCCATGAGCAGTTCTTC. This encodes CASSPRSGLAGHEQFF.

The chain couples TRBV9 to TRBJ2-1, with TRBD2 identical over 9 bases. Trimming at V came to 7 bases and at J to 7 bases, leaving 9 bases not matched to a gene. Germline values: CDR1 SGDLS, CDR2 YYNGEE. This CDR3 spans 14 amino acids. The CDR3 coding sequence is TGTGCCAGCTCCATAGCGGGAGTGCGAAATGAGCAGTTCTTC. It yields the protein CASSIAGVRNEQFF.

The rearrangement links TRBV5-4 to TRBJ2-7; D ambiguous. V was shortened by 4 bases and J by 2 bases, with 16 bases between the two germline ends. The CDR3 spans 15 residues. Germline-derived CDR1 and CDR2 are SGHNT and YYREEE (reference sequence). As DNA, the CDR3 is TGTGCCAGCAGCCCGGATGGGATGGGAACCTACGAGCAGTACTTC. Protein: CASSPDGMGTYEQYF.

The V call is TRBV5-4, the J call TRBJ2-1; 10 bases align to TRBD2. CDR3 length: 16 amino acids. Germline V lookup: CDR1 SGHNT, CDR2 YYREEE (reference sequence). J lost 3 bases, V lost 0 bases, and 3 bases had no gene match. CDR3 DNA sequence: TGTGCCAGCAGCTTGGCTAGCGGGAGAAGCTACAATGAGCAGTTCTTC. This translates into CASSLASGRSYNEQFF.

The chain combines TRBV15 with TRBJ2-1; unclear D gene. V dropped 4 bases and J dropped 7 bases, with 20 bases sitting between them. CDR1 is LNHNV, CDR2 YYDKDF, per germline (reference sequence). This CDR3 is built from 16 residues. CDR3 DNA: TGTGCCACCAGCACCGCTACGGCGGCTGGTCAAAATGAGCAGTTCTTC. Amino acid sequence: CATSTATAAGQNEQFF.

The chain combines TRBV5-1 with TRBJ2-2; no definite D call. Germline V gene data show CDR1 as SGHRS and CDR2 as YFSETQ. V gave up 0 bases and J gave up 7 bases, with 7 bases separating them. The CDR3 sequence is 13 residues long. The CDR3 is CASSLVLGGELFF. The CDR3 DNA is TGCGCCAGCAGCTTGGTTTTGGGCGGGGAGCTGTTTTTT.

This chain links TRBV10-1 with TRBJ2-7; a weak D match, TRBD1 (6 bases). Trimming took 4 bases from V and 1 from J, leaving 20 bases between them. In germline, CDR1 is WNHNN, CDR2 SYGVQD (reference sequence). CDR3 length equals 17 residues. The CDR3 loop reads CASSAPGRGPPSYEQYF. As DNA, the CDR3 is TGCGCCAGCAGTGCCCCCGGCAGGGGTCCTCCTTCCTACGAGCAGTACTTC.

CDR3 in amino acids: CASTRSLASPSYEQYF. CDR3 DNA: TGTGCCAGTACCCGGAGTTTGGCTAGCCCCTCCTACGAGCAGTACTTC. The chain combines TRBV19 with TRBJ2-7, with a weak D call TRBD2 (5 bases). CDR1 LNHDA and CDR2 SQIVND come from the germline V gene (reference sequence). V lost 7 bases and J 0 bases, leaving 19 bases between the germline ends. CDR3 length equals 16 residues.

This clone was detected a few times. This chain links TRBV19 with TRBJ1-5; 7 positions agree with TRBD1. With 7 bases clipped from V and 4 bases from J, the junction kept 13 bases outside the gene matches. The CDR3 is 16 amino acids. Germline values: CDR1 LNHDA, CDR2 SQIVND (reference sequence). Written as DNA, the CDR3 is TGTGCCAGTACTCCAACTGGGACAGTTCAAAATCAGCCCCAGCATTTT. Amino acid sequence: CASTPTGTVQNQPQHF.